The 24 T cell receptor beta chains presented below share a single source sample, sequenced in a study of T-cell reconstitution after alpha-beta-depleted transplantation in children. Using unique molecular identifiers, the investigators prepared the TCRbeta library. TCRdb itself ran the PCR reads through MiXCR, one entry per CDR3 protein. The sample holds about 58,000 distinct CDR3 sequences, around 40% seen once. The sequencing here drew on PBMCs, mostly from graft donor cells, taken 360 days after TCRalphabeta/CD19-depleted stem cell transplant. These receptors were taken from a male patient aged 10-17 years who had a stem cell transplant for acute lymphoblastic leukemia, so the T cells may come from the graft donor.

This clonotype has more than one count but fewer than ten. For the CDR3, the DNA is TGTGCCAGCAGCCTACATGAGGGAAAGGGTGATTACACCATATATTTT. This sequence encodes CASSLHEGKGDYTIYF. J is TRBJ1-3 and V is TRBV7-4; D call uncertain. CDR1 and CDR2 (germline): SGHVT, SQSDAQ. Trimming left V 5 bases short and J 8 bases short, with 22 bases between. This CDR3 comprises 16 residues.

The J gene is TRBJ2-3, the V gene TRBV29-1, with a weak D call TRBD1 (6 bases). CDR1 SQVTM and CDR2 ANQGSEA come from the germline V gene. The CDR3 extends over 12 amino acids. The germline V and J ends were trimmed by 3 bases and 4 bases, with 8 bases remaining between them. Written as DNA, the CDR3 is TGCAGCGTTGAGGGGGCCGCAGATACGCAGTATTTT. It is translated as CSVEGAADTQYF.

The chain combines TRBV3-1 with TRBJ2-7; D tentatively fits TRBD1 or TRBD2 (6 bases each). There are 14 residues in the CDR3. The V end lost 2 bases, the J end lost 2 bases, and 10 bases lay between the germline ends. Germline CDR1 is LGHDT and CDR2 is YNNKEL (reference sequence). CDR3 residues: CASSQFGGPYEQYF. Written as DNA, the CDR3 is TGTGCCAGCAGCCAATTTGGGGGGCCCTACGAGCAGTACTTC.

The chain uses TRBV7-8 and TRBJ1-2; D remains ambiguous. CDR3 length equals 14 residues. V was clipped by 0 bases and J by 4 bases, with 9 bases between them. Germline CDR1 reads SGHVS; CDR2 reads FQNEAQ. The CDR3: CASSLAEKGYGYTF. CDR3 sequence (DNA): TGTGCCAGCAGCTTAGCAGAGAAGGGCTATGGCTACACCTTC.

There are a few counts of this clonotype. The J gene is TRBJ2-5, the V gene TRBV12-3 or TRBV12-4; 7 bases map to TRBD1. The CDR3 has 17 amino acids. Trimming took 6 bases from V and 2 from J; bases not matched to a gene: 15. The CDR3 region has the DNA TGTGCCAGCAGCTCAACTAATGCTGACAGGGTTCAAGAGACCCAGTACTTC. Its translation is CASSSTNADRVQETQYF.

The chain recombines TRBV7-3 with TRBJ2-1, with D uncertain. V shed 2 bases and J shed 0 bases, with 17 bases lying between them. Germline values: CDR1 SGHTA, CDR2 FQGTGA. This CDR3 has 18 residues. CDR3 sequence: CASSLFSPAPSSYNEQFF. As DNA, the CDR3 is TGTGCCAGCAGCTTATTCAGCCCAGCTCCTAGCTCCTACAATGAGCAGTTCTTC.

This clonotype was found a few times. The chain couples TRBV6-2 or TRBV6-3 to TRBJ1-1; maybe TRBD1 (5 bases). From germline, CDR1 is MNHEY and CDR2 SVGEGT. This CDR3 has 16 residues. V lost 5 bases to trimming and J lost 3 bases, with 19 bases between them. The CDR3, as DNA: TGTGCCAGCAGTCTAACTTGGGCAGGGATTTACACTGAAGCTTTCTTT. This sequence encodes CASSLTWAGIYTEAFF.

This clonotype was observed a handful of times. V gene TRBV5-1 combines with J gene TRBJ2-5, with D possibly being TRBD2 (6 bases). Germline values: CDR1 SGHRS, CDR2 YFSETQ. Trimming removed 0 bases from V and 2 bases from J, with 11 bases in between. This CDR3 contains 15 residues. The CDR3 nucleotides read TGCGCCAGCAGCTTGGGCGGGGTCCGTCAAGAGACCCAGTACTTC. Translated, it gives CASSLGGVRQETQYF.

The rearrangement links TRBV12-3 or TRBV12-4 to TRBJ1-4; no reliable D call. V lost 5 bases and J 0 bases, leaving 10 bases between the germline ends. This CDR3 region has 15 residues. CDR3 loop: CASSHTASTNEKLFF. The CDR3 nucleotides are TGTGCCAGCAGTCATACAGCTTCAACTAATGAAAAACTGTTTTTT.

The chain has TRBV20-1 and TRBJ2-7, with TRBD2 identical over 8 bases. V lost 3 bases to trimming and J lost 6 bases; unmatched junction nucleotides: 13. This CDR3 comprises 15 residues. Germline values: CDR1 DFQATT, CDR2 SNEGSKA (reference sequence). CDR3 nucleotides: TGCAGTGCTAGGCCCACCTACGGGGGGGCTGTCGAGCAGTACTTC. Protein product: CSARPTYGGAVEQYF.

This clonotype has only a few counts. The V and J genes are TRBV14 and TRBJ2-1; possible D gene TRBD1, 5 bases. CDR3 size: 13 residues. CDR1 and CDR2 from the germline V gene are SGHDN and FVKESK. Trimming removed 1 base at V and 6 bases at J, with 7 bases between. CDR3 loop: CASSQVGPNEQFF. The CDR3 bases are TGTGCCAGCAGCCAAGTGGGGCCCAATGAGCAGTTCTTC.

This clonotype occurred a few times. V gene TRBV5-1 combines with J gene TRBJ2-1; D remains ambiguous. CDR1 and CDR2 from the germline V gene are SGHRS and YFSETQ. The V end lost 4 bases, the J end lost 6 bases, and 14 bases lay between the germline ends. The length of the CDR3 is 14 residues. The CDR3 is CASSGGGPFNEQFF. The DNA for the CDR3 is TGCGCCAGCAGCGGCGGCGGACCCTTCAATGAGCAGTTCTTC.

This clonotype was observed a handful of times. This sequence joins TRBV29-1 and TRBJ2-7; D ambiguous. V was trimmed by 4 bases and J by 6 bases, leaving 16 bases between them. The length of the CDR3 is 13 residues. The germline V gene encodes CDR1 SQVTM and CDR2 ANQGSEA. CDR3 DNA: TGCAGCGTTGGAAGTATCGGATTCGGCGAGCAGTACTTC. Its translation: CSVGSIGFGEQYF.

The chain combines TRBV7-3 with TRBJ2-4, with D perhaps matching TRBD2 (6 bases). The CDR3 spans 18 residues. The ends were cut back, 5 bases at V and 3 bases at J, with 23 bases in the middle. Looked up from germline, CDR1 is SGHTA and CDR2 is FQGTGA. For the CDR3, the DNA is TGTGCCAGCAGCGACCGCACCAAGCCGCGGGAATTCAAAAACATTCAGTACTTC. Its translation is CASSDRTKPREFKNIQYF.

The CDR3 DNA reads TGTGCCAGCAGCCAAGGGGGACTCCTTAGCTCCTACAATGAGCAGTTCTTC. Translated: CASSQGGLLSSYNEQFF. V gene TRBV3-1 combines with J gene TRBJ2-1, with D possibly TRBD2 on 6 matching bases. Germline V gene lookup returns CDR1 LGHDT and CDR2 YNNKEL (reference sequence). The CDR3 has 17 amino acids. The V gene lost 1 base and the J gene lost 0 bases, with 13 bases spanning the gap.

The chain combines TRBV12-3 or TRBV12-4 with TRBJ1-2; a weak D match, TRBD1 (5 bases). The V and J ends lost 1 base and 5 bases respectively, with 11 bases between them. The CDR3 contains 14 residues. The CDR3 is CASSLGIGGYGYTF. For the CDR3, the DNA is TGTGCCAGCAGTTTAGGGATCGGGGGGTATGGCTACACCTTC.

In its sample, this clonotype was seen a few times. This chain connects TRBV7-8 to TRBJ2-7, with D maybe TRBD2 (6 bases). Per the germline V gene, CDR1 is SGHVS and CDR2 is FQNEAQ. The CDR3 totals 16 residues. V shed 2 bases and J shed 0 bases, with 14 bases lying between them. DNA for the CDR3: TGTGCCAGCAGCTTACTGAGCGGGTTGAGCTCCTACGAGCAGTACTTC. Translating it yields CASSLLSGLSSYEQYF.

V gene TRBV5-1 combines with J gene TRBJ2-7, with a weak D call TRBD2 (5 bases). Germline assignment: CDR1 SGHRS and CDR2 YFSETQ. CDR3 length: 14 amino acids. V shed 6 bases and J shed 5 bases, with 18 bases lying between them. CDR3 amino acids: CASTPPGLADEQYF. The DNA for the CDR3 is TGCGCCAGCACTCCTCCTGGGCTAGCCGACGAGCAGTACTTC.

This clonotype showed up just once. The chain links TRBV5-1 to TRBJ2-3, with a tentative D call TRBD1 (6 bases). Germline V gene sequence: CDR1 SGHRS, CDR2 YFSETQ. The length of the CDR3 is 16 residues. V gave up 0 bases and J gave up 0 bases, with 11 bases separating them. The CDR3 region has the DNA TGCGCCAGCAGCTTGGCAGGGGCTAGAAGCACAGATACGCAGTATTTT. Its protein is CASSLAGARSTDTQYF.

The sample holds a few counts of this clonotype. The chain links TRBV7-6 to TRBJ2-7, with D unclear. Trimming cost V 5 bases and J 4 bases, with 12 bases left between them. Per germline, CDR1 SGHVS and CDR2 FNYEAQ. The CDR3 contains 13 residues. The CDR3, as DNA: TGTGCCAGCAGCCCCCGATTGGGTTACGAGCAGTACTTC. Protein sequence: CASSPRLGYEQYF. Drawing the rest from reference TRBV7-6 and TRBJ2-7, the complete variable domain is GAGVSQSPRYKVTKRGQDVALRCDPISGHVSLYWYRQALGQGPEFLTYFNYEAQQDKSGLPNDRFSAERPEGSISTLTIQRTEQRDSAMYRCASSPRLGYEQYFGPGTRLTVT.

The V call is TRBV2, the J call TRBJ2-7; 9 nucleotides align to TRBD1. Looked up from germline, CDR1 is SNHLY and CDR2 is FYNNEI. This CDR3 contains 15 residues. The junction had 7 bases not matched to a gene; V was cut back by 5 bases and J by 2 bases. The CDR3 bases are TGTGCCAGCAGTTTCGACAGGGGGATCCCCTACGAGCAGTACTTC. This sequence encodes CASSFDRGIPYEQYF.

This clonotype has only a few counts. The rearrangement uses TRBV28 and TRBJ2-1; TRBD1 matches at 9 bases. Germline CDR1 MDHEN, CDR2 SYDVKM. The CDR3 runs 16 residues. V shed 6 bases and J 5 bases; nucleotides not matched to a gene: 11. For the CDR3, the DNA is TGTGCCAGCAGCCCGACAGGGGGGCCTCCGAACAATGAGCAGTTCTTC. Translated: CASSPTGGPPNNEQFF.

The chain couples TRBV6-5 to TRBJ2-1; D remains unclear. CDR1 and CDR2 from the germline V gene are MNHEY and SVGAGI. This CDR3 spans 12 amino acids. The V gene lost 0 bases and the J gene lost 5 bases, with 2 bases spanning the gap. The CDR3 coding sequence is TGTGCCAGCAGTTACTCGAACAATGAGCAGTTCTTC. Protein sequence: CASSYSNNEQFF.

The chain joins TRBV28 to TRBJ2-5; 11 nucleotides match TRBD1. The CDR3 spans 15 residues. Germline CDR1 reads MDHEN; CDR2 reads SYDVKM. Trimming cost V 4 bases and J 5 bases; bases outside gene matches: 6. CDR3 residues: CASSSGTGGMETQYF. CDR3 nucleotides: TGTGCCAGCAGTTCCGGGACAGGGGGTATGGAGACCCAGTACTTC.